This T cell receptor beta chain was sequenced during a study of T cell responses to AZD1222 COVID-19 vaccine. Germline values: CDR1 SGHRS, CDR2 YFSETQ. The CDR3 spans 17 residues. V was pared by 1 base and J by 2 bases, with 15 bases between. Remarks on this clone: Its antigen is currently unknown.

Profiling relied on immunoSEQ multiplex PCR, and the TCRdb table lists in-frame clones only, not all of them. The sample yields under 120,000 clones, 92% seen once. Whole-study results and caveats: Vaccination with two AZD1222 doses was followed by a rise in Spike-specific TCR breadth and depth. The donor cohort was predominantly white British with a female majority, and clonal diversity may have been underestimated. The number of AZD1222 recipients seropositive at baseline was only five to seven. Without day 14 samples, only post-peak T cell repertoires were studied.

The genes are TRBV5-1 and TRBJ2-2; tentative D call: TRBD2 (6 bases). The TCR comes from an adult in good health. Source: peripheral blood, taken on day 0 of AZD1222 vaccination. CDR3 DNA: TGCGCCAGCAGCTTGAGTGCGGGGCAGGCTAACACCGGGGAGCTGTTTTTT. Protein sequence: CASSLSAGQANTGELFF.